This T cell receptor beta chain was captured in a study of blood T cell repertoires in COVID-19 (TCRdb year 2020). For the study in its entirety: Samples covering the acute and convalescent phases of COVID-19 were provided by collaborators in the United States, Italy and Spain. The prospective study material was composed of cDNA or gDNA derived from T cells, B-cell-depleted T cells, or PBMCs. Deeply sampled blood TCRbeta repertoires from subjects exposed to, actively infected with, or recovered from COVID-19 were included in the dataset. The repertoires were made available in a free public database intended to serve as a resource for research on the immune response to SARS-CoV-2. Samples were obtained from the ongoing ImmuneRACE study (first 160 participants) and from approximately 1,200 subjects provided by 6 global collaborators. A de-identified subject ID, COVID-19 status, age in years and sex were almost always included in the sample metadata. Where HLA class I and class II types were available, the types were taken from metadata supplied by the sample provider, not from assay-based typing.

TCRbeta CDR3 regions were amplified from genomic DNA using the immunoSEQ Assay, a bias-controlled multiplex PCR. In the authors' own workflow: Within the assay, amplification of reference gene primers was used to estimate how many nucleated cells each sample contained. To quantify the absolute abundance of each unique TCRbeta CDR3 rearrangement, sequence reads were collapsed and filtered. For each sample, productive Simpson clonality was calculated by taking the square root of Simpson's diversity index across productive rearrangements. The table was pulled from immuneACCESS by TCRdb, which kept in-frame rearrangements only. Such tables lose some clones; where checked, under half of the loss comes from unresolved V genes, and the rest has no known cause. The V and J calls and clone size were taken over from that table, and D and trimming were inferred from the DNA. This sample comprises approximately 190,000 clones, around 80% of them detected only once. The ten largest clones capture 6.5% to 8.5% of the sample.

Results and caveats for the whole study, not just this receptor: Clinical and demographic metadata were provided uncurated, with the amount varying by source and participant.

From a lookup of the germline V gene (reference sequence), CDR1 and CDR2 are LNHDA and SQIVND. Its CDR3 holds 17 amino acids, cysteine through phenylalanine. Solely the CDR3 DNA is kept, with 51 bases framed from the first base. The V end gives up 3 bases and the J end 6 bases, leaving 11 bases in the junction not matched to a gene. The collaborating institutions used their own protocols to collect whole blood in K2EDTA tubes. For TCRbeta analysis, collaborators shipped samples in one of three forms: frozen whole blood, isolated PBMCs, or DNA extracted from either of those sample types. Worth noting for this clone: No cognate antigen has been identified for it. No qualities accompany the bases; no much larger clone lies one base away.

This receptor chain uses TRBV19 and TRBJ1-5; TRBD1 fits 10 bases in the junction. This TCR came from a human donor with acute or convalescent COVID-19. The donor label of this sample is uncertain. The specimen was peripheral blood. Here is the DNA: TGTGCCAGTAGTATGATCCGAGGGGACAGGGGCGGTCAGCCCCAGCATTTT. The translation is CASSMIRGDRGGQPQHF.